What follows are 15 T cell receptor beta chains derived from one specimen sequenced in a study of T cell clonality in common variable immunodeficiency. Generated by immunoSEQ multiplex PCR, the TCRdb table keeps only in-frame clones and is missing some. The sample holds around 52,000 clones, and no clone turns up only once. The sequenced sample consisted of peripheral blood mononuclear cells. These receptors originate from a person aged 18-70 years in good health.

This clone was found a few times. Sequencing ends 3 residues short of the CDR3 end; the germline J gene provides the rest. The chain recombines TRBV20-1 with TRBJ2-7, with TRBD2 matching 9 bases. Germline CDR1 is DFQATT and CDR2 is SNEGSKA (reference sequence). The CDR3 totals 15 residues. V was clipped by 5 bases and J by 3 bases; unmatched bases: 11. The sequenced part of the CDR3 DNA is TGCAGTGCTGGACCCGCGGGACTAGCCCACTACGAG. This codes for CSAGPAGLAHYE. The full CDR3 protein reads CSAGPAGLAHYEQYF.

This clone has ten or more counts. Sequencing ends 3 residues short of the CDR3 end; the germline J gene provides the rest. The chain uses TRBV20-1 and TRBJ2-7; the D gene is possibly TRBD2 (7 bases). The length of the CDR3 is 14 residues. CDR1 is DFQATT, CDR2 SNEGSKA, per germline (reference sequence). Trimming removed 3 bases from V and 2 bases from J, with 14 bases in between. The CDR3 reads CSASPGGGTYEQYF. The sequenced part of the CDR3 DNA is TGCAGTGCTAGCCCTGGGGGGGGCACCTACGAG.

This clone was found many times. The read finishes 3 residues shy of the CDR3 end, and the germline J gene is used to complete it. The chain joins TRBV20-1 to TRBJ1-6; no clear D gene. Trimming pared 2 bases from V and 5 bases from J, leaving 7 bases between. CDR3 size: 13 residues. CDR1 is DFQATT and CDR2 is SNEGSKA in the germline V gene (reference sequence). CDR3 DNA, as far as it was read: TGCAGTGCTAGACCCCCCGATAATTCACCC. It encodes CSARPPDNSP. The complete CDR3 protein is CSARPPDNSPLHF.

Concerning this clone: The read halts 3 residues ahead of the CDR3 end, with the missing end drawn from the germline J gene. V gene TRBV5-1 combines with J gene TRBJ2-1; 15 bases agree with TRBD2. This CDR3 is built from 19 residues. Germline CDR1 reads SGHRS; CDR2 reads YFSETQ. V trimming: 4 bases; J trimming: 0 bases; junction bases outside the gene matches: 8. CDR3 loop: CASSPGLAGGLRSYNEQFF. The CDR3 bases that were read are TGCGCCAGCAGCCCGGGACTAGCGGGAGGCCTTCGCTCCTACAATGAG.

The sample holds many counts of this clone. Coverage ceases 3 residues before the CDR3 finishes, and the germline J gene fills in the end. The J gene is TRBJ2-2, the V gene TRBV5-5; D is uncertain. This CDR3 contains 13 residues. Germline CDR1 SGHKS, CDR2 YYEKEE (reference sequence). V was cut by 4 bases and J by 4 bases, with 8 bases left in between. CDR3 sequence: CASSRFSTGELFF. The DNA read from the CDR3 is TGTGCCAGCAGCCGGTTTAGCACCGGGGAG.

This clone was counted ten times or more. The read gets to within 3 residues of the CDR3 end, and the germline J gene fills in the rest. This sample also contains other DNA sequences that code for the same CDR3. The chain couples TRBV5-6 to TRBJ1-5, with TRBD1 as a possible D gene (5 bases). The length of the CDR3 is 14 residues. V dropped 5 bases and J dropped 7 bases, with 16 bases sitting between them. CDR1 and CDR2 (germline): SGHDT, YYEEEE. Incomplete CDR3 DNA: TGTGCCAGCAGTTACCAGGGCAATAACCAGCCC. Residues: CASSYQGNNQP. The whole CDR3 region reads CASSYQGNNQPQHF.

This clone has at least ten counts. The read halts 3 residues ahead of the CDR3 end, with the missing end drawn from the germline J gene. The J gene is TRBJ2-7, the V gene TRBV12-3 or TRBV12-4, with 7 positions matching TRBD1. The trim removed 3 bases at V and 4 bases at J, leaving 3 bases unmatched. The CDR3 length is 13 residues. CDR3 protein: CASSLTGSYEQYF. Incomplete CDR3 DNA: TGTGCCAGCAGTTTGACAGGGTCGTACGAG.

There are many counts of this clone. The sequenced CDR3 bases are TGTGCCAGCAGCTTGCAGGGAGGGATTGAA. It encodes CASSLQGGIE. From start to end, the CDR3 is CASSLQGGIEAFF. This chain uses TRBV5-4 with TRBJ1-1, with D maybe TRBD1 (5 bases). The CDR3 extends 3 residues past the end of the read, so its final part is completed from the germline J gene. Between the trimmed V and J ends, which lost 1 base and 7 bases, there was a span of 11 bases. This CDR3 has 13 amino acids. Germline CDR1 SGHNT, CDR2 YYREEE (reference sequence). Using reference TRBV5-4 and TRBJ1-1 for the parts outside the CDR3, the full variable domain is ETGVTQSPTHLIKTRGQQVTLRCSSQSGHNTVSWYQQALGQGPQFIFQYYREEENGRGNFPPRFSGLQFPNYSSELNVNALELDDSALYLCASSLQGGIEAFFGQGTRLTVV.

This clone was seen many times. The read ends 3 residues before the CDR3 terminus; that terminus is restored from the germline J gene. The V and J genes are TRBV15 and TRBJ1-3; 9 bases are shared with TRBD1. CDR3 length equals 16 residues. V shed 0 bases and J 3 bases; nucleotides not matched to a gene: 3. Germline CDR1 reads LNHNV; CDR2 reads YYDKDF (reference sequence). The CDR3 is CATSREGQGGGNTIYF. The covered CDR3 bases are TGTGCCACCAGCAGAGAGGGACAGGGAGGTGGAAACACC. The full variable domain, with the rest looked up from reference TRBV15 and TRBJ1-3, is DAMVIQNPRYQVTQFGKPVTLSCSQTLNHNVMYWYQQKSSQAPKLLFHYYDKDFNNEADTPDNFQSRRPNTSFCFLDIRSPGLGDTAMYLCATSREGQGGGNTIYFGEGSWLTVV.

This clone was seen many times. Read data end 3 residues before the CDR3 end; the end is taken from the germline J gene. The genes are TRBV20-1 and TRBJ2-7; weak D call: TRBD1 (6 bases). The V gene's germline CDR1 is DFQATT and CDR2 SNEGSKA (reference sequence). The CDR3 spans 13 residues. Trimming took off 6 bases at V and 1 base at J, with 13 bases between the two ends. Partial CDR3 DNA: TGCAGTGCCGAAAACAGGGCATCCTACGAG. It is translated as CSAENRASYE. The CDR3 reads in full as CSAENRASYEQYF.

This clone was picked up many times. Sequencing ends 3 residues short of the CDR3 end; the germline J gene provides the rest. This rearrangement joins TRBV14 to TRBJ1-4, with 7 bases fitting TRBD1. The CDR3 is made up of 13 amino acids. Germline lookup yields CDR1 SGHDN and CDR2 FVKESK. With 6 bases clipped from V and 5 bases from J, the junction kept 3 bases outside the gene matches. The CDR3 loop is CASRLTGNEKLFF. The DNA read from the CDR3 is TGTGCCAGCAGGCTGACAGGGAATGAAAAA. Combining the CDR3 with reference TRBV14 and TRBJ1-4 gives the whole variable domain EAGVTQFPSHSVIEKGQTVTLRCDPISGHDNLYWYRRVMGKEIKFLLHFVKESKQDESGMPNNRFLAERTGGTYSTLKVQPAELEDSGVYFCASRLTGNEKLFFGSGTQLSVL.

At least ten counts were recorded for this clone. The read comes to an end 3 residues before the CDR3 does, leaving the germline J gene to fill in the end. The rearrangement uses TRBV20-1 and TRBJ2-6; D possibly corresponds to TRBD2 (5 bases). V was trimmed by 1 base and J by 0 bases, leaving 13 bases between them. CDR3 length: 17 residues. CDR1 DFQATT and CDR2 SNEGSKA come from the germline V gene (reference sequence). CDR3 DNA (partial): TGCAGTGCTAGAGGGGGTAGCGCGAGCTCTGGGGCCAACGTC. Protein: CSARGGSASSGANV. The whole CDR3 sequence reads CSARGGSASSGANVLTF.

Ten or more counts support this clone. The read is 3 residues too short to cover the CDR3 end, so that end is filled in from the germline J gene. The chain carries TRBV7-2 and TRBJ2-7, with D perhaps TRBD2 (5 bases). Germline V gives CDR1 SGHTA, CDR2 FQGNSA. The CDR3 length is 15 residues. V was shortened by 1 base and J by 2 bases, with 12 bases between the two germline ends. The part of the CDR3 DNA that was read is TGTGCCAGCAGCTTAGTTCCGGGTAGCGCCTACGAG. Its translation: CASSLVPGSAYE. The CDR3 as a whole reads CASSLVPGSAYEQYF.

This clone was detected many times. The read terminates 3 residues before the CDR3 end, so the remaining end is supplied by the germline J gene. The V and J genes are TRBV28 and TRBJ2-4, with 8 bases identical to TRBD1. The J segment lost 2 bases and the V segment lost 4 bases, leaving 7 bases of the junction unmatched. Germline CDR1 reads MDHEN; CDR2 reads SYDVKM. The CDR3 is 16 amino acids. This chain's CDR3 is CASSSIRGLSKNIQYF. The CDR3 DNA, read in part, is TGTGCCAGCAGTTCCATCAGGGGGCTCTCCAAAAACATT.

At least ten counts were recorded for this clone. The read is 3 residues too short to cover the CDR3 end, so that end is filled in from the germline J gene. This sample includes further DNA sequences coding for the same CDR3. V usage is TRBV19 and J usage is TRBJ1-1; maybe TRBD1 (5 bases). The V gene's germline CDR1 is LNHDA and CDR2 SQIVND (reference sequence). V gave up 2 bases and J gave up 1 base, with 8 bases separating them. This CDR3 comprises 14 residues. The sequenced part of the CDR3 DNA is TGTGCCAGTAGTATAAGACAGCAGAACACTGAA. It encodes CASSIRQQNTE. From start to end, the CDR3 is CASSIRQQNTEAFF.